The 14 T cell receptor beta chains below were found in one sample sequenced in a study of T cells in women clearing cervical HPV infection. Generated by immunoSEQ multiplex PCR, the TCRdb table keeps only in-frame clones and is missing some. Its table records roughly 20,000 clones. The sample consisted of blood buffy coat. Source of these receptors: a woman between 18 and 70 years old with a cervical HPV16 infection that either progressed to CIN3+ or cleared (not recorded which).

As for this clone: Read data end 3 residues before the CDR3 end; the end is taken from the germline J gene. The J gene is TRBJ1-2, the V gene TRBV30; TRBD1 matches 9 bases. The CDR3 runs to 13 residues. Germline V gene data show CDR1 as GTSNPN and CDR2 as SVGIG (reference sequence). The CDR3 sequence is CAWRGQGRTDYTF. The part of the CDR3 DNA that was read is TGTGCCTGGAGGGGACAGGGACGCACTGAC.

CDR3 bases read: TGTGCCTGGAGTGTTTTGGGGACACCTTATGGT. Amino acids: CAWSVLGTPYG. In full, the CDR3 reads CAWSVLGTPYGQYF. This rearrangement joins TRBV30 to TRBJ2-4; D might be TRBD1 (6 bases). The missing CDR3 end, 3 residues past where the read stops, is filled in from the germline J gene. The CDR3 runs to 14 residues. The V gene's germline CDR1 is GTSNPN and CDR2 SVGIG (reference sequence). The full variable domain, rest sourced from reference TRBV30 and TRBJ2-4, is SQTIHQWPATLVQPVGSPLSLECTVEGTSNPNLYWYRQAAGRGLQLLFYSVGIGQISSEVPQNLSASRPQDRQFILSSKKLLLSDSGFYLCAWSVLGTPYGQYFGAGTRLSVL.

Note on this clone: From the germline J gene comes the end of the CDR3, since the read stops 3 residues before it. The chain is built from TRBV30 and TRBJ2-1, with D perhaps TRBD2 (5 bases). Germline V gene data show CDR1 as GTSNPN and CDR2 as SVGIG (reference sequence). The CDR3 consists of 13 residues. With 1 base removed from V and 6 bases from J, the gap between germline ends came to 10 bases. The CDR3 loop is CAWSDGLSNEQFF. CDR3 DNA (partial): TGTGCCTGGAGTGATGGACTCAGCAATGAG.

Comment on this clone: The read terminates 3 residues ahead of where the CDR3 ends, so the germline J gene completes it. This chain links TRBV12-3 or TRBV12-4 with TRBJ1-1, with D perhaps TRBD1 (5 bases). This CDR3 spans 12 amino acids. Trimming left V 8 bases short and J 7 bases short, with 14 bases between. The part of the CDR3 DNA that was read is TGTGCCAGCTTGGAGAACAGGCTTGAA. Encoded protein: CASLENRLE. From start to end, the CDR3 is CASLENRLEAFF.

With respect to this clone: The read halts 3 residues ahead of the CDR3 end, with the missing end drawn from the germline J gene. Other nucleotide sequences in the sample specify the same CDR3. The chain has TRBV7-9 and TRBJ2-5, with a possible D match to TRBD1 (6 bases). The CDR3 is 15 residues long. Germline CDR1 SEHNR, CDR2 FQNEAQ (reference sequence). V lost 1 base, J lost 1 base, and 10 bases lay in between. CDR3 DNA, as far as it was read: TGTGCCAGCAGCTTAGAACAGGGCCTCCAAGAGACC. Encoded protein: CASSLEQGLQET. The whole CDR3 region reads CASSLEQGLQETQYF.

As concerns this clone: The read stops 3 residues short of the end of the CDR3; the missing end is completed from the germline J gene. V gene TRBV2 combines with J gene TRBJ2-1; 9 bases match TRBD1. The junction had 5 bases not matched to a gene; V was cut back by 3 bases and J by 8 bases. Germline-derived CDR1 and CDR2 are SNHLY and FYNNEI. The CDR3 has 14 amino acids. The sequenced CDR3 bases are TGTGCCAGCAGTGAGCGACAGGGGGTGTATGAG. Translating it yields CASSERQGVYE. The entire CDR3 reads CASSERQGVYEQFF.

CDR3 bases read: TGTGCCAGCAGTAGGGACATCCTGAGCTCCTACGAC. This translates into CASSRDILSSYD. The complete CDR3 sequence is CASSRDILSSYDYTF. This chain joins TRBV2 and TRBJ1-2; D is possibly TRBD1 (6 bases). Read coverage stops 3 residues before the CDR3 terminus; the germline J gene supplies the remainder. From germline, CDR1 is SNHLY and CDR2 FYNNEI. The CDR3 runs to 15 residues.

In regard to this clone: The sequenced fragment ends 3 residues before the CDR3 boundary, so the rest is inferred from the germline J gene. This rearrangement joins TRBV5-1 to TRBJ2-7, with TRBD2 identical over 15 bases. The CDR3 loop spans 15 amino acids. J lost 2 bases, V lost 3 bases, and 0 bases had no gene match. Germline CDR1 is SGHRS and CDR2 is YFSETQ. The part of the CDR3 DNA that was read is TGCGCCAGCAGCTGGACTAGCGGGGGGGCCTACGAG. This encodes CASSWTSGGAYE. In full, the CDR3 reads CASSWTSGGAYEQYF. Full variable domain (missing parts from reference TRBV5-1 and TRBJ2-7): KAGVTQTPRYLIKTRGQQVTLSCSPISGHRSVSWYQQTPGQGLQFLFEYFSETQRNKGNFPGRFSGRQFSNSRSEMNVSTLELGDSALYLCASSWTSGGAYEQYFGPGTRLTVT.

With respect to this clone: The CDR3 end falls 3 residues outside the read, so it is completed with the germline J gene. The chain carries TRBV20-1 and TRBJ1-5; 7 nucleotides line up with TRBD1. Germline CDR1 DFQATT, CDR2 SNEGSKA (reference sequence). The CDR3 length is 15 residues. J lost 3 bases, V lost 4 bases, and 9 bases had no gene match. CDR3 DNA (partial): TGCAGTGCTATCCCCGGGACAGCCAACAATCAGCCC. Its translation: CSAIPGTANNQP. The CDR3 reads in full as CSAIPGTANNQPQHF.

Comments on this clone: The read terminates 3 residues ahead of where the CDR3 ends, so the germline J gene completes it. The chain combines TRBV7-2 with TRBJ2-3; D may match TRBD1 or TRBD2 (6 bases each). Per the germline V gene, CDR1 is SGHTA and CDR2 is FQGNSA. The CDR3 totals 15 residues. The CDR3 here is CASSLAGAGRETQYF. The part of the CDR3 DNA that was read is TGTGCCAGCAGCTTAGCGGGGGCGGGTCGGGAGACG.

Details on this clone: The CDR3 is cut off 3 residues early in the read; its end comes from the germline J gene. The chain recombines TRBV2 with TRBJ2-5; TRBD2 agrees at 11 bases. The junction had 9 bases not matched to a gene; V was cut back by 7 bases and J by 5 bases. Germline assignment: CDR1 SNHLY and CDR2 FYNNEI. The CDR3 spans 15 residues. This CDR3 is CASTGLAGGRETQYF. The CDR3 DNA, read in part, is TGTGCCAGCACCGGCCTAGCGGGGGGCCGGGAGACC. Based on the CDR3 plus reference TRBV2 and TRBJ2-5, the full variable domain is EPEVTQTPSHQVTQMGQEVILRCVPISNHLYFYWYRQILGQKVEFLVSFYNNEISEKSEIFDDQFSVERPDGSNFTLKIRSTKLEDSAMYFCASTGLAGGRETQYFGPGTRLLVL.

CDR3 DNA, as far as it was read: TGTGCCAGCAGCTCACCTGGGACTCGGAACACCGGGGAG. This codes for CASSSPGTRNTGE. The CDR3 as a whole reads CASSSPGTRNTGELFF. This chain links TRBV7-3 with TRBJ2-2; D may be TRBD2 (6 bases). The read comes to an end 3 residues before the CDR3 does, leaving the germline J gene to fill in the end. Germline V gives CDR1 SGHTA, CDR2 FQGTGA. Deletions cut 4 bases from V and 1 base from J, with 13 bases between. The CDR3 sequence is 16 residues long.

A remark on this clone: The read ends 3 residues early relative to the CDR3; the germline J gene fills the gap. The chain joins TRBV11-3 to TRBJ2-1; D call uncertain. The CDR3 is 15 residues long. Germline values: CDR1 SGHNT, CDR2 YENEEA. The V and J ends lost 2 bases and 7 bases respectively, with 15 bases between them. The CDR3 here is CASSLTYTSENEQFF. The CDR3 DNA, read in part, is TGTGCCAGCAGCTTAACGTACACCTCCGAAAATGAG.

Of note for this clone: The read ends 3 residues before the CDR3 terminus; that terminus is restored from the germline J gene. The chain is built from TRBV30 and TRBJ1-1; D remains ambiguous. The V gene lost 5 bases and the J gene lost 3 bases, with 4 bases spanning the gap. This CDR3 is built from 10 residues. Germline CDR1 and CDR2: GTSNPN and SVGIG (reference sequence). The CDR3 reads CAWEDTEAFF. Partial CDR3 DNA: TGTGCCTGGGAGGACACTGAA.